This T cell receptor beta chain is from a study of T cells after yellow fever vaccination. For this clonotype: No antigen is known for it.

From germline, CDR1 is SGHTA and CDR2 FQGNSA. Trimming took 2 bases from V and 4 from J; bases not matched to a gene: 7. The CDR3 totals 17 residues. Study outcomes and limitations: A large majority of primary-vaccination clones showed up again after the booster (approximately 96% CD4, roughly 88% CD8). Although the secondary response was weaker, it peaked faster, at day 5 versus 15.

TCRdb ran MiXCR on the 5' RACE reads and lists one entry per CDR3 protein. Here the sample spans some 110,000 distinct CDR3 sequences, approximately 8.4% being singletons. This specimen consisted of CD8+ T cells sorted from PBMCs, obtained 45 days after the yellow fever booster vaccination. This receptor was obtained from a young man who received the YFV17D yellow fever vaccine. The chain joins TRBV7-2 to TRBJ2-3, with TRBD2 matching 12 bases. The CDR3 DNA follows: TGTGCCAGCAGCTTACGACTAGCGGGAGCTGGCCCAGATACGCAGTATTTT. Its translation: CASSLRLAGAGPDTQYF. The full variable domain, with the rest looked up from reference TRBV7-2 and TRBJ2-3, is GAGVSQSPSNKVTEKGKDVELRCDPISGHTALYWYRQSLGQGLEFLIYFQGNSAPDKSGLPSDRFSAERTGGSVSTLTIQRTQQEDSAVYLCASSLRLAGAGPDTQYFGPGTRLTVL.